Following are 9 T cell receptor beta chains from one sample sequenced in a study of blood T cells in healthy people across ages. A second PCR, run for roughly 7 to 12 cycles, used a sample-barcoded 5' primer plus a J-beta primer mix. TCRdb recomputed calls from the 5' RACE reads with MiXCR, one row per CDR3 protein. The top ten clones hold about 6.3% of a sample with about 1.4 million distinct CDR3 sequences, almost 60% of them seen once. Sequenced: blood. The receptor set was obtained from a man aged 18-30 years in good health.

The rearrangement links TRBV7-9 to TRBJ1-2, with D possibly being TRBD1 (6 bases). This CDR3 has 18 amino acids. CDR1 is SEHNR and CDR2 is FQNEAQ in the germline V gene (reference sequence). Trimming removed 1 base from V and 6 bases from J, with 24 bases in between. The CDR3 loop reads CASSLEGVGAGPGHGYTF. The CDR3 region has the DNA TGTGCCAGCAGCTTAGAAGGAGTGGGGGCAGGCCCTGGTCATGGCTACACCTTC.

The genes are TRBV20-1 and TRBJ2-1; 12 bases map to TRBD1. Germline V gene sequence: CDR1 DFQATT, CDR2 SNEGSKA (reference sequence). CDR3 length: 14 amino acids. The V and J ends lost 6 bases and 9 bases, in that order; junction bases with no gene match: 9. DNA for the CDR3: TGCAGTGCCATCCCGGGACAGGGGGCTGGTGAGCAGTTCTTC. This encodes CSAIPGQGAGEQFF.

There are a few counts of this clonotype. V gene TRBV29-1 combines with J gene TRBJ2-5, with a possible D match to TRBD2 (5 bases). V dropped 0 bases and J dropped 1 base, with 15 bases sitting between them. CDR1 is SQVTM, CDR2 ANQGSEA, per germline. This CDR3 is built from 16 residues. CDR3 loop: CSVEEPKSGGQETQYF. The CDR3 DNA reads as TGCAGCGTTGAAGAGCCCAAGAGTGGAGGCCAAGAGACCCAGTACTTC.

This chain joins TRBV29-1 and TRBJ2-5; no firm D call. Germline lookup yields CDR1 SQVTM and CDR2 ANQGSEA. Trimming left V 4 bases short and J 5 bases short, with 14 bases between. This CDR3 is 13 amino acids long. In DNA, the CDR3 is TGCAGCGTTGGGGCAGTGGGTCAGGAGACCCAGTACTTC. This gives the protein CSVGAVGQETQYF.

V gene TRBV29-1 combines with J gene TRBJ2-5, with 10 bases fitting TRBD1. The CDR3 totals 14 residues. CDR1 SQVTM and CDR2 ANQGSEA come from the germline V gene. J was trimmed by 5 bases and V by 6 bases; bases with no gene match: 9. The CDR3 DNA is TGCAGCGTGGCGGGGACAGGGGATGCGGAGACCCAGTACTTC. It is translated as CSVAGTGDAETQYF.

V and J are TRBV6-5 and TRBJ2-5, with D possibly matching TRBD1 (6 bases). CDR3 length: 15 amino acids. The germline V gene encodes CDR1 MNHEY and CDR2 SVGAGI. V was pared by 3 bases and J by 3 bases, with 14 bases between. The CDR3 spells CASSYSDRNEETQYF. The CDR3 DNA is TGTGCCAGCAGTTATTCCGACAGGAACGAAGAGACCCAGTACTTC.

The chain has TRBV2 and TRBJ1-1; 11 bases map to TRBD1. Germline-derived CDR1 and CDR2 are SNHLY and FYNNEI. J lost 0 bases, V lost 8 bases, and 8 bases had no gene match. The length of the CDR3 is 16 residues. For the CDR3, the DNA is TGTGCCAGCGGACAGGGGGCCCCTCGGATGAACACTGAAGCTTTCTTT. It is translated as CASGQGAPRMNTEAFF.

The J gene is TRBJ2-5, the V gene TRBV7-2, with 8 bases lining up with TRBD2. Trimming took 3 bases from V and 4 from J; bases not matched to a gene: 4. CDR3 size: 14 residues. Germline V lookup: CDR1 SGHTA, CDR2 FQGNSA. The CDR3 here is CASSFNGGGETQYF. CDR3 nucleotide sequence: TGTGCCAGCAGCTTTAACGGGGGGGGAGAGACCCAGTACTTC.

This clonotype came up once. The chain couples TRBV29-1 to TRBJ1-2; 9 bases fit TRBD1. Germline V gene data show CDR1 as SQVTM and CDR2 as ANQGSEA. V lost 7 bases and J lost 2; bases outside the gene matches: 11. The CDR3 spans 15 residues. The CDR3 coding sequence is TGCAGCGCCTCATCCCCCGGGACAGGGAACTATGGCTACACCTTC. Amino acid sequence: CSASSPGTGNYGYTF.